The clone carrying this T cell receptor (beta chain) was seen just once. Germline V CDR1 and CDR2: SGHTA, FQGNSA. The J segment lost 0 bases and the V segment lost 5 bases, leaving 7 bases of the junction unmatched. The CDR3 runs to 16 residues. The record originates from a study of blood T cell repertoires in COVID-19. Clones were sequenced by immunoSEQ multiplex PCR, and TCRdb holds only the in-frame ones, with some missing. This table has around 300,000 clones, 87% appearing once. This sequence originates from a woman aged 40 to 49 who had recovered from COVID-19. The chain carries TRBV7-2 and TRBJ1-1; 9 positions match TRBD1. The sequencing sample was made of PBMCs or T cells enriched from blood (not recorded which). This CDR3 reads CASSRTGTGLNTEAFF. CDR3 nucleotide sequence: TGTGCCAGCAGCCGTACCGGGACAGGGCTGAACACTGAAGCTTTCTTT.